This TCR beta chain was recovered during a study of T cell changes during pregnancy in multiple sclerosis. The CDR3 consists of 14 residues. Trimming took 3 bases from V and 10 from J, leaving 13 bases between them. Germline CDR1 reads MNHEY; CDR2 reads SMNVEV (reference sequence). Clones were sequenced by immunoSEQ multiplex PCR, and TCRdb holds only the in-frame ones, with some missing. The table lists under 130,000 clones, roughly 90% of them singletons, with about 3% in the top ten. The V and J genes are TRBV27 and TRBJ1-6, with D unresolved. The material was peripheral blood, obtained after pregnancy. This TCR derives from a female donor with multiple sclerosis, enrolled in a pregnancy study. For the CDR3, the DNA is TGTGCCAGCAGTTTGAAGACACCTTTCTCACCCCTCCACTTT. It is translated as CASSLKTPFSPLHF.